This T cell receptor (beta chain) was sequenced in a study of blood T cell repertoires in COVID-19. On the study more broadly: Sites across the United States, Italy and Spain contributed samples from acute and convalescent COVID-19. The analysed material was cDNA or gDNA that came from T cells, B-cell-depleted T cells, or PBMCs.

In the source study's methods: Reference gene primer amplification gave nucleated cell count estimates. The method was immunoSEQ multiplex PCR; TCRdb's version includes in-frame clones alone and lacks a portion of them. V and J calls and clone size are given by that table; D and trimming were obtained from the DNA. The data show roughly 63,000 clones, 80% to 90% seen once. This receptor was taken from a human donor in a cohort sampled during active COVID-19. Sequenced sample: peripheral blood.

CDR3 DNA: TGTGCCAGCAGTTTAAACTTCAGGTCGATCTACGAGCAGTACTTC. Translated: CASSLNFRSIYEQYF. The rearrangement joins TRBV28 to TRBJ2-7; D not resolved. Germline values: CDR1 MDHEN, CDR2 SYDVKM. The CDR3 has 15 amino acids. V was shortened by 2 bases and J by 3 bases, with 14 bases between the two germline ends.